A single sample is the source of the 27 T cell receptor beta chains below, sequenced in a study of CD8 T cells in ankylosing spondylitis. MiXCR was run by TCRdb on the 5' RACE reads, yielding one entry per CDR3 protein. The sample has fewer than 200,000 distinct CDR3 sequences, 9.8% seen once. Specimen: blood, either unsorted or a sorted T cell fraction (not recorded which). The receptors derive from a female donor with ankylosing spondylitis or in good health (not recorded which).

This clonotype was seen more than once but under ten times. This chain uses TRBV11-2 with TRBJ1-1; no clear D. The length of the CDR3 is 11 residues. Germline-derived CDR1 and CDR2 are SGHAT and FQNNGV. Trimming shortened V by 2 bases and J by 7 bases, and 5 bases separated the two germline ends. CDR3 residues: CASSLNLEAFF. The CDR3 region has the DNA TGTGCCAGCAGCTTAAACCTTGAAGCTTTCTTT. The complete variable domain, with remaining parts taken from reference TRBV11-2 and TRBJ1-1, reads EAGVAQSPRYKIIEKRQSVAFWCNPISGHATLYWYQQILGQGPKLLIQFQNNGVVDDSQLPKDRFSAERLKGVDSTLKIQPAKLEDSAVYLCASSLNLEAFFGQGTRLTVV.

This clonotype was counted many times. The chain recombines TRBV27 with TRBJ1-2; D may be TRBD1 (6 bases). CDR3 length: 13 amino acids. V lost 3 bases to trimming and J lost 3 bases, with 8 bases between them. The germline V gene encodes CDR1 MNHEY and CDR2 SMNVEV (reference sequence). The CDR3 DNA sequence: TGTGCCAGCAGTTTCGGACAGTACTATGGCTACACCTTC. Translating gives CASSFGQYYGYTF.

The genes are TRBV9 and TRBJ2-3, with 7 bases fitting TRBD1. Germline CDR1 and CDR2: SGDLS and YYNGEE. CDR3 size: 15 residues. With 6 bases clipped from V and 2 bases from J, the junction kept 9 bases outside the gene matches. The chain's CDR3 is CASNRGGYPTDTQYF. The CDR3 DNA is TGTGCCAGCAACAGAGGGGGCTACCCCACAGATACGCAGTATTTT. The full variable domain, in which reference TRBV9 and TRBJ2-3 provide the parts outside the CDR3, is DSGVTQTPKHLITATGQRVTLRCSPRSGDLSVYWYQQSLDQGLQFLIQYYNGEERAKGNILERFSAQQFPDLHSELNLSSLELGDSALYFCASNRGGYPTDTQYFGPGTRLTVL.

This clonotype came up many times. The chain has TRBV5-1 and TRBJ2-7; 8 bases agree with TRBD2. The CDR3 totals 15 residues. Looked up from germline, CDR1 is SGHRS and CDR2 is YFSETQ. V lost 0 bases, J lost 4 bases, and 6 bases stayed unmatched. The CDR3 reads CASSLVGREGYEQYF. CDR3 in DNA: TGCGCCAGCAGCTTGGTGGGACGGGAGGGGTACGAGCAGTACTTC.

This clonotype was detected ten times or more. The V gene is TRBV6-1, the J gene TRBJ2-7, with D maybe TRBD1 (5 bases). With 4 bases removed from V and 0 bases from J, the gap between germline ends came to 13 bases. The CDR3 extends over 15 amino acids. CDR1 is MNHNS and CDR2 is SASEGT in the germline V gene. Here the CDR3 DNA reads TGTGCCAGCAGTGTGTTTAGGACAAGCTCCTACGAGCAGTACTTC. Protein: CASSVFRTSSYEQYF.

J is TRBJ2-1 and V is TRBV7-9, with D perhaps matching TRBD2 (6 bases). This CDR3 is built from 16 residues. CDR1 is SEHNR, CDR2 FQNEAQ, per germline (reference sequence). The V and J ends lost 0 bases and 6 bases respectively, with 15 bases between them. CDR3 in amino acids: CASSLARDFPGNEQFF. In DNA form, the CDR3 reads TGTGCCAGCAGCTTAGCCCGGGACTTCCCTGGCAATGAGCAGTTCTTC.

In its sample, this clonotype was seen a few times. The chain combines TRBV7-2 with TRBJ2-7; D is unresolved. The CDR3 sequence is 13 residues long. Between the trimmed V and J ends, which lost 1 base and 2 bases, there was a span of 6 bases. CDR1 is SGHTA and CDR2 is FQGNSA in the germline V gene. The CDR3 DNA sequence: TGTGCCAGCAGCTTAGAACCCACCTACGAGCAGTACTTC. Protein sequence: CASSLEPTYEQYF.

This clonotype was seen a few times. V is TRBV27 and J is TRBJ2-3, with D tentatively TRBD1 (6 bases). This CDR3 region has 13 residues. Germline-derived CDR1 and CDR2 are MNHEY and SMNVEV (reference sequence). The V gene lost 6 bases and the J gene lost 2 bases, with 9 bases spanning the gap. The CDR3 region has the DNA TGTGCCAGCAGGACAGGCTACACAGATACGCAGTATTTT. This encodes CASRTGYTDTQYF.

This clonotype occurred a few times. CDR3 DNA sequence: TGCAGTGCTAGAGATCTCGCAGGGTTCGACGAGCAGTACTTC. It is translated as CSARDLAGFDEQYF. The chain joins TRBV20-1 to TRBJ2-7; D possibly corresponds to TRBD1 (5 bases). In germline, CDR1 is DFQATT, CDR2 SNEGSKA (reference sequence). The CDR3 totals 14 residues. Trimming pared 0 bases from V and 5 bases from J, leaving 14 bases between.

The CDR3 bases are TGTGCCAGCAGCTCCCCCGTGGGTAGCGGGAGTCCCTACGAGCAGTACTTC. It specifies CASSSPVGSGSPYEQYF. This chain connects TRBV6-1 to TRBJ2-7; 9 bases fit TRBD2. Germline values: CDR1 MNHNS, CDR2 SASEGT. V gave up 6 bases and J gave up 2 bases; unmatched junction bases: 14. The CDR3 runs to 17 residues.

This clonotype was seen more than once but under ten times. J is TRBJ2-2 and V is TRBV12-3 or TRBV12-4; D remains unclear. The CDR3 length is 17 residues. V was trimmed by 2 bases and J by 0 bases, leaving 13 bases between them. CDR3 residues: CASSLRRGRTNTGELFF. The CDR3 DNA reads TGTGCCAGCAGTTTAAGAAGAGGTAGGACGAACACCGGGGAGCTGTTTTTT.

At least ten counts were recorded for this clonotype. The rearrangement joins TRBV7-9 to TRBJ2-5; D not resolved. The germline V and J ends were trimmed by 5 bases and 5 bases, with 12 bases remaining between them. From germline, CDR1 is SEHNR and CDR2 FQNEAQ (reference sequence). The CDR3 sequence is 13 residues long. The CDR3 DNA reads TGTGCCAGCAGCCCAGAAATACTGGAGACCCAGTACTTC. This translates into CASSPEILETQYF.

In this sample, this clonotype turned up a few times. The CDR3 loop is CASPGQGSGANVLTF. CDR3 sequence (DNA): TGTGCCAGCCCGGGACAGGGTTCTGGGGCCAACGTCCTGACTTTC. The V gene is TRBV6-1, the J gene TRBJ2-6; the match to TRBD1 covers 9 bases. The germline V gene encodes CDR1 MNHNS and CDR2 SASEGT. The V and J ends lost 8 bases and 1 base, in that order; junction bases with no gene match: 3. This CDR3 has 15 amino acids.

The rearrangement joins TRBV4-2 to TRBJ2-6; D unresolved. This CDR3 is built from 19 residues. Germline V CDR1 and CDR2: LGHNA, YNFKEQ. V was cut by 4 bases and J by 0 bases, with 19 bases left in between. CDR3 sequence (DNA): TGTGCCAGCAGCCCGGTGGTGACACATCAACTCTCTGGGGCCAACGTCCTGACTTTC. Protein: CASSPVVTHQLSGANVLTF.

This clonotype appeared a few times. The chain carries TRBV7-9 and TRBJ2-1, with 10 bases fitting TRBD1. After removal of 4 bases from V and 6 bases from J, the junction contained 6 bases not matched to a gene. This CDR3 region has 15 residues. Germline V gene data show CDR1 as SEHNR and CDR2 as FQNEAQ (reference sequence). The CDR3 region has the DNA TGTGCCAGCAGCTCCCGGGACAGGGGTTTCAATGAGCAGTTCTTC. It codes for CASSSRDRGFNEQFF.

This clonotype was counted ten times or more. The chain employs TRBV3-1 and TRBJ2-5; 7 bases are shared with TRBD2. The length of the CDR3 is 13 residues. The germline CDR1 and CDR2 sequences are LGHDT and YNNKEL (reference sequence). Trimming cost V 3 bases and J 5 bases; bases outside gene matches: 3. The CDR3 sequence: CASSQAGDETQYF. The CDR3 region has the DNA TGTGCCAGCAGCCAGGCGGGAGATGAGACCCAGTACTTC.

The CDR3 DNA follows: TGTGCCAGCAGCAATCTAGAGGGAAGCTCCTACGAGCAGTACTTC. Residues: CASSNLEGSSYEQYF. The J gene is TRBJ2-7, the V gene TRBV7-9; possible D gene TRBD2, 5 bases. Per the germline V gene, CDR1 is SEHNR and CDR2 is FQNEAQ (reference sequence). The CDR3 extends over 15 amino acids. V lost 5 bases to trimming and J lost 0 bases, with 14 bases between them.

The chain uses TRBV15 and TRBJ2-1; D remains ambiguous. Per germline, CDR1 LNHNV and CDR2 YYDKDF (reference sequence). Trimming shortened V by 0 bases and J by 10 bases, and 10 bases separated the two germline ends. This CDR3 is built from 13 residues. The CDR3 loop is CATSRDLDTEQFF. The CDR3 DNA sequence: TGTGCCACCAGCAGAGATTTGGATACGGAGCAGTTCTTC.

This clonotype appeared a few times. The chain recombines TRBV10-3 with TRBJ1-3; D is perhaps TRBD1 (5 bases). Germline V gene lookup returns CDR1 ENHRY and CDR2 SYGVKD. The CDR3 contains 14 residues. V lost 6 bases, J lost 4 bases, and 13 bases lay in between. CDR3 DNA sequence: TGTGCCATCAGACTCCAGGGAACGGGAAACACCATATATTTT. Translated, it gives CAIRLQGTGNTIYF.

In its sample, this clonotype was seen a few times. The chain links TRBV7-6 to TRBJ2-5; TRBD2 agrees at 7 bases. This CDR3 region has 15 residues. Germline V gene lookup returns CDR1 SGHVS and CDR2 FNYEAQ. Trimming removed 4 bases from V and 5 bases from J; junction bases left unmatched: 10. Written as DNA, the CDR3 is TGTGCCAGCAGCTCCGGACTAGGGGCGGGGGAGACCCAGTACTTC. Residues: CASSSGLGAGETQYF.

The rearrangement links TRBV13 to TRBJ2-1; 12 bases fit TRBD2. The CDR3 contains 14 residues. Germline loops: CDR1 PRHDT, CDR2 FYEKMQ (reference sequence). J lost 11 bases, V lost 4 bases, and 6 bases had no gene match. Here the CDR3 reads CASSSGLAGPQQFF. Here the CDR3 DNA reads TGTGCCAGCAGCTCGGGACTAGCGGGCCCGCAGCAGTTCTTC.

The chain couples TRBV7-8 to TRBJ2-7, with 7 bases matching TRBD1. The CDR3 consists of 15 residues. V gave up 5 bases and J gave up 3 bases; unmatched junction bases: 10. CDR1 is SGHVS, CDR2 FQNEAQ, per germline. CDR3 in amino acids: CASSQRQGVHYEQYF. The CDR3 DNA is TGTGCCAGCAGCCAGCGACAGGGAGTCCACTACGAGCAGTACTTC.

This rearrangement joins TRBV4-3 to TRBJ2-7; TRBD2 agrees at 10 bases. This CDR3 is built from 16 residues. Germline lookup yields CDR1 LGHNA and CDR2 YSLEER. V was clipped by 0 bases and J by 3 bases; unmatched bases: 5. CDR3 nucleotides: TGCGCCAGCAGCCAAGATCGTCCTAGCGGGAGCTACGAGCAGTACTTC. It specifies CASSQDRPSGSYEQYF.

V and J are TRBV7-2 and TRBJ2-6, with D perhaps matching TRBD1 (5 bases). The length of the CDR3 is 17 residues. The germline CDR1 and CDR2 sequences are SGHTA and FQGNSA. V gave up 3 bases and J gave up 4 bases, with 16 bases separating them. The CDR3 coding sequence is TGTGCCAGCAGCTTCGGCAGGGCGGACCGGGGGGCCAACGTCCTGACTTTC. Amino acids: CASSFGRADRGANVLTF.

A few counts support this clonotype. The rearrangement joins TRBV24-1 to TRBJ2-1, with D unclear. The germline gives CDR1 KGHDR, CDR2 SFDVKD. This CDR3 is built from 12 residues. Trimming took 6 bases from V and 3 from J, leaving 5 bases between them. This chain's CDR3 is CATSSVYNEQFF. Here the CDR3 DNA reads TGTGCCACCAGTAGCGTCTACAATGAGCAGTTCTTC.

V is TRBV27 and J is TRBJ2-7; 7 bases are a match to TRBD2. V lost 10 bases to trimming and J lost 5 bases; unmatched junction nucleotides: 8. CDR1 is MNHEY and CDR2 is SMNVEV in the germline V gene (reference sequence). The CDR3 is 12 residues long. The CDR3 loop reads CATFGEGNEQYF. CDR3 nucleotides: TGTGCCACCTTTGGGGAGGGAAACGAGCAGTACTTC.

This clonotype was counted only a few times. The J gene is TRBJ2-2, the V gene TRBV24-1; 12 nucleotides align to TRBD2. The CDR3 covers 16 residues. V dropped 2 bases and J dropped 4; count of bases not matched to a gene: 1. Germline lookup yields CDR1 KGHDR and CDR2 SFDVKD. CDR3 residues: CATSDSSGGGTGELFF. DNA of the CDR3: TGTGCCACCAGTGATTCTAGCGGGGGGGGCACCGGGGAGCTGTTTTTT.